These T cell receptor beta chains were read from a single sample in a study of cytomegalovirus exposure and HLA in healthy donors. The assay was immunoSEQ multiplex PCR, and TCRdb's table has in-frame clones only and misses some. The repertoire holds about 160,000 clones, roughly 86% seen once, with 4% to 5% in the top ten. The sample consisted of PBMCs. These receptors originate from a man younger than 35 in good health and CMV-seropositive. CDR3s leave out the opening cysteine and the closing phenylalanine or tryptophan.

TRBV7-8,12,ASSPRTSWDEQY
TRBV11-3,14,ASSSATGQSNYGYT
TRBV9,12,ASSSSGINYGYT
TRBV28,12,ASSLTDRNTEAF
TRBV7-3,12,ASSLGGGQETQY
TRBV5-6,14,ASSLVGAANRYEQY
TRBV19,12,ASTLGQANTEAF
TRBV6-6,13,ASSFQGPGQETQY
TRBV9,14,ASSVANAPRVYGYT
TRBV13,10,ASSFIGNTIY
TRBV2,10,ASRTGGYEQY
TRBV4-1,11,ASSRLTGNEQF
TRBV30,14,AWSGGDRVSSYEQY
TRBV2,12,ASSGQSEPTEAF
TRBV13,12,ASRRGLNTGELF
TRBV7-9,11,ASSSYETGELF
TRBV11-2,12,ASSLIRGTDTQY
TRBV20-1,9,SATTSETQY
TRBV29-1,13,SVRPRVGGNYGYT
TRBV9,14,ASSPGTGLARNIQY
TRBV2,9,ASSPLETQY
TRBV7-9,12,ASNRGSMNTEAF
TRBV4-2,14,ASSQDTTIRGNEQF
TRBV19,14,ASSIVSWAGTGELF
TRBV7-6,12,ASSQDRGGEKLF
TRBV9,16,ASSVLAGIAGGANVLT
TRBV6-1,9,ASRDLGKLF
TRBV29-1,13,SVGRDTWTGYEQY
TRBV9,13,ASSVVAGGSSEQF
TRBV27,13,ASSPLGASYNEQF
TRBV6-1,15,ASSEHSSGRAAGELF
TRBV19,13,ASSIETVNTGELF
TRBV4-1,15,ASSLGGGYSGENIQY
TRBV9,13,ASSSRDRGTEKLF
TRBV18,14,ASSGLAGGPYNEQF
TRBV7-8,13,ASSLGPYRVTEAF
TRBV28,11,ASSLTSGLPQF
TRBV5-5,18,ASSLRGGRTAGPRNYGYT
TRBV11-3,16,ASSLSPGTGGRTDTQY
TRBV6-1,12,ASTPGSSYNEQF
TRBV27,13,ASKQMGTSRGEQY
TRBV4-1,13,ASSSYRGINQPQH
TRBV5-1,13,ASSLTGQGTEELF
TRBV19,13,ASSPRQGASYEQY
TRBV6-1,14,ASSGQVGYSNQPQH
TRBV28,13,ASSRQIGSYNEQF
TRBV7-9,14,ASSLGELAALETQY
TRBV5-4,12,ASSLEQGDGIQY
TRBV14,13,ASSQGLTGKETQY
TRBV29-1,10,SVAPTGYEQF
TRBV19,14,ASSPPRDRGPGELF
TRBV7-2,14,ASSPLGSWSLETQY
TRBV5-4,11,ASSFHREETQY
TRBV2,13,ASRGTGVSGNTIY
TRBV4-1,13,ASSQVSGRSDEQF
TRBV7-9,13,ASSETSSQTYGYT